One and the same sample provided the 15 T cell receptor beta chains below, sequenced in a study of shared clonotypes between healthy human individuals. In the naive CD8 group, cells lacked CD45RO and were positively selected for CCR7, so terminally differentiated effector memory CD45RA+ cells were left out. The data were produced by immunoSEQ multiplex PCR, yet TCRdb's version contains in-frame clones alone and is incomplete. The sample has about 820,000 clones, about 91% seen once; the top ten hold approximately 25%. Sequenced input: naive CD8+ T cells sorted from blood. The receptors originated from a man aged 25 to 40 in good health.

The chain employs TRBV5-6 and TRBJ2-3, with no clear D. V was clipped by 0 bases and J by 2 bases, with 13 bases between them. Germline V CDR1 and CDR2: SGHDT, YYEEEE. CDR3 length: 16 amino acids. The CDR3, as DNA: TGTGCCAGCAGCTTGGAGACCCTTGCTTACACAGATACGCAGTATTTT. Amino acids: CASSLETLAYTDTQYF.

The J gene is TRBJ2-1, the V gene TRBV7-8; D is perhaps TRBD2 (5 bases). This CDR3 spans 13 amino acids. Germline lookup yields CDR1 SGHVS and CDR2 FQNEAQ. V was shortened by 5 bases and J by 4 bases, with 9 bases between the two germline ends. The CDR3 sequence: CASSRTGYNEQFF. The CDR3 coding sequence is TGTGCCAGCAGCCGGACTGGATACAATGAGCAGTTCTTC.

This clone was detected once. The chain employs TRBV2 and TRBJ1-5, with D unclear. V lost 5 bases and J 2 bases, leaving 13 bases between the germline ends. Germline loops: CDR1 SNHLY, CDR2 FYNNEI. The CDR3 consists of 15 residues. The CDR3 spells CASSPRLFGNQPQHF. The CDR3 coding sequence is TGTGCCAGCAGTCCCAGGTTGTTTGGCAATCAGCCCCAGCATTTT.

The chain joins TRBV7-9 to TRBJ2-1, with TRBD2 matching over 12 bases. Germline CDR1 and CDR2: SEHNR and FQNEAQ (reference sequence). This CDR3 spans 17 amino acids. Germline trimming cut 4 bases from V and 5 bases from J; bases unmatched to any gene: 9. This chain's CDR3 is CASSSSSGRGEHNEQFF. CDR3 sequence (DNA): TGTGCCAGCAGCTCGTCTAGCGGGAGGGGTGAGCACAATGAGCAGTTCTTC.

The chain recombines TRBV7-3 with TRBJ2-1; no reliable D call. This CDR3 is 14 amino acids long. V gave up 5 bases and J gave up 8 bases, with 16 bases separating them. Germline V gene sequence: CDR1 SGHTA, CDR2 FQGTGA. In DNA, the CDR3 is TGTGCCAGCAGCCCCCGGGCCGGTAGCTATGAGCAGTTCTTC. This gives the protein CASSPRAGSYEQFF.

V usage is TRBV27 and J usage is TRBJ2-7; 7 bases are shared with TRBD2. The CDR3 is 16 residues long. Per the germline V gene, CDR1 is MNHEY and CDR2 is SMNVEV (reference sequence). Unmatched junction bases numbered 9, after V lost 2 bases and J lost 2 bases. As DNA, the CDR3 is TGTGCCAGCAGTTTACACTGGAGACTAGCACCCTACGAGCAGTACTTC. It is translated as CASSLHWRLAPYEQYF.

The CDR3 loop is CSVVLAVTYNEQFF. Here the CDR3 DNA reads TGCAGCGTTGTACTAGCCGTGACCTACAATGAGCAGTTCTTC. This chain connects TRBV29-1 to TRBJ2-1; a possible D gene is TRBD2 (6 bases). Germline V lookup: CDR1 SQVTM, CDR2 ANQGSEA. V was cut by 4 bases and J by 2 bases, with 12 bases left in between. The CDR3 consists of 14 residues.

V gene TRBV6-5 combines with J gene TRBJ1-2, with a tentative D call TRBD1 (5 bases). CDR3 length: 13 amino acids. Germline CDR1 reads MNHEY; CDR2 reads SVGAGI. Deletions cut 5 bases from V and 8 bases from J, with 15 bases between. CDR3 DNA: TGTGCCAGCAGTCAACAGTCGGGGCAAGGCTACACCTTC. Protein: CASSQQSGQGYTF.

The rearrangement joins TRBV6-1 to TRBJ2-7; D is perhaps TRBD1 or TRBD2 (6 bases each). V lost 6 bases to trimming and J lost 5 bases, with 17 bases between them. CDR3 length: 14 residues. CDR1 is MNHNS, CDR2 SASEGT, per germline. The DNA of the CDR3 is TGTGCCAGCAGGGAACCTTGGGGGGCAGACGAGCAGTACTTC. Protein sequence: CASREPWGADEQYF.

The CDR3 nucleotides read TGTGCCAGCAGTCTCACAGGGCCCCTAGTCGAGCAGTACTTC. Translation gives CASSLTGPLVEQYF. The rearrangement joins TRBV6-1 to TRBJ2-7, with D tentatively TRBD1 (6 bases). Trimming stripped 5 bases from V and 6 bases from J, with 17 bases between. The length of the CDR3 is 14 residues. From germline, CDR1 is MNHNS and CDR2 SASEGT.

CDR3 protein: CASSHTELHNEQFF. As DNA, the CDR3 is TGTGCCAGCAGCCATACTGAGTTGCACAATGAGCAGTTCTTC. The J gene is TRBJ2-1, the V gene TRBV7-6; D is undetermined. CDR1 and CDR2 from the germline V gene are SGHVS and FNYEAQ. The CDR3 length is 14 residues. Trimming shortened V by 5 bases and J by 5 bases, and 13 bases separated the two germline ends.

The chain joins TRBV4-1 to TRBJ2-7; TRBD2 aligns across 10 bases. The length of the CDR3 is 16 residues. From germline, CDR1 is MGHRA and CDR2 YSYEKL. J was trimmed by 0 bases and V by 0 bases; bases with no gene match: 2. In DNA form, the CDR3 reads TGCGCCAGCAGCCAAGAGTCTAGCGGGAGCTCCTACGAGCAGTACTTC. Its translation: CASSQESSGSSYEQYF.

Regarding this clone: Since a far larger clone is one base different, this is likely a read error. Other DNA variants within this sample encode the same CDR3. The genes are TRBV27 and TRBJ1-5; D not resolved. The ends were cut back, 1 base at V and 7 bases at J, with 14 bases in the middle. Per the germline V gene, CDR1 is MNHEY and CDR2 is SMNVEV (reference sequence). The CDR3 loop spans 15 amino acids. CDR3 coding DNA: TGTGCCAGCAGTTTATTATTCGGGTCCCGACAGCCCCAGCATTTT. Amino acid sequence: CASSLLFGSRQPQHF.

The chain employs TRBV23-1 and TRBJ2-5, with D tentatively TRBD1 or TRBD2 (5 bases each). TRBV23-1 qualifies as an ORF whose function is uncertain. Trimming shortened V by 3 bases and J by 5 bases, and 13 bases separated the two germline ends. The CDR3 sequence is 14 residues long. This CDR3 reads CASSHRESRETQYF. The CDR3 coding sequence is TGCGCCAGCAGTCACAGGGAGTCGCGGGAGACCCAGTACTTC.

The V and J genes are TRBV29-1 and TRBJ2-2; possibly TRBD2 for D (6 bases). The CDR3 spans 14 residues. The V end was cut by 1 base, the J end by 6 bases, with 12 bases between. Germline CDR1 SQVTM, CDR2 ANQGSEA. The CDR3 bases are TGCAGCGTTGAAGGGTCGGGAGTTCCCGGGGAGCTGTTTTTT. It yields the protein CSVEGSGVPGELFF.